This TCR beta chain was documented in a study of Graves' ophthalmopathy and Graves' hyperthyroidism. For the study at large: The study drew peripheral blood at initial diagnosis, before any treatment.

A remark on this clonotype: Its antigen remains unknown.

RNA transcripts yielded amplified TCR beta CDR3 regions. First-round RT-PCR employed HTBI primers, with a second-round multiplex PCR after it. TCRdb ran MiXCR on the multiplex PCR reads and lists one entry per CDR3 protein. The data show around 660,000 distinct CDR3 sequences, about 41% seen once. CDR1 is SEHNR and CDR2 is FQNEAQ in the germline V gene (reference sequence). Trimming cost V 7 bases and J 10 bases, with 17 bases left between them. The CDR3 contains 13 residues. Findings of the study overall: Among thyroid clonotypes expanded above 0.001 frequency, most also appeared in blood. At just over 70% sensitivity and 72% to 75% specificity, the model predicted progression of the ophthalmopathy.

Sample: peripheral blood. The chain has TRBV7-9 and TRBJ1-5, with D unclear. The sequence was collected from an adult man with Graves' ophthalmopathy. Here the CDR3 DNA reads TGTGCCAGCAAGGTGGAGGCCAATTCACCCCAGCATTTT. This codes for CASKVEANSPQHF.